The 24 T cell receptor beta chains reported below all come from one sample, sequenced in a study of CD8+CD57+ T cells in acquired aplastic anemia. Genomic DNA served as template for TCR beta VDJ and CDR3 profiling. TCRdb passed the reads through MiXCR, listing each CDR3 protein once. The table has around 170,000 distinct CDR3 sequences, approximately 46% seen once. The specimen was sorted CD4+, CD8+, or CD8+CD57+ T cells (not recorded which) from PBMCs. These receptors were obtained from a human donor in good health.

This clonotype was seen a few times. The chain has TRBV7-9 and TRBJ1-1; no clear D gene. Trimming took off 7 bases at V and 7 bases at J, with 16 bases between the two ends. CDR3 length: 13 amino acids. Germline-derived CDR1 and CDR2 are SEHNR and FQNEAQ (reference sequence). This CDR3 reads CASTPSIAGEAFF. CDR3 bases: TGTGCCAGCACCCCGTCGATAGCCGGTGAAGCTTTCTTT.

The rearrangement joins TRBV6-1 to TRBJ2-2; 12 bases are a match to TRBD2. The ends lost 9 bases at V and 5 bases at J; junction bases unmatched: 7. The CDR3 loop spans 15 amino acids. Germline V gene sequence: CDR1 MNHNS, CDR2 SASEGT. The CDR3 region is CASRKGLAGTGELFF. CDR3 sequence (DNA): TGTGCCAGTCGAAAGGGACTAGCGGGTACCGGGGAGCTGTTTTTT.

The CDR3 protein is CASSLGSGYTF. Written as DNA, the CDR3 is TGTGCCAGCAGCTTAGGGAGTGGCTACACCTTC. The chain uses TRBV7-9 and TRBJ1-2; D is undetermined. This CDR3 region has 11 residues. Per the germline V gene, CDR1 is SEHNR and CDR2 is FQNEAQ (reference sequence). The germline V and J ends were trimmed by 1 base and 7 bases, with 4 bases remaining between them.

Here the CDR3 DNA reads TGCAGTGCCCACTACAGGGGAGGAATCCAAGAGACCCAGTACTTC. It yields the protein CSAHYRGGIQETQYF. V gene TRBV20-1 combines with J gene TRBJ2-5; tentative D call: TRBD1 (7 bases). Trimming stripped 6 bases from V and 1 base from J, with 18 bases between. This CDR3 is 15 amino acids long. Germline CDR1 DFQATT, CDR2 SNEGSKA (reference sequence).

This chain connects TRBV3-1 to TRBJ2-7, with D possibly TRBD2 on 7 matching bases. The V and J ends lost 3 bases and 5 bases respectively, with 14 bases between them. The length of the CDR3 is 14 residues. Germline V lookup: CDR1 LGHDT, CDR2 YNNKEL (reference sequence). This CDR3 reads CASSHRGGLDEQYF. The DNA of the CDR3 is TGTGCCAGCAGCCATAGGGGGGGCTTGGACGAGCAGTACTTC.

On this clonotype itself: One end of the junction is discordant with germline, which a read error may explain. The genes are TRBV5-6 and TRBJ1-2; 8 nucleotides align to TRBD1. Germline CDR1 and CDR2: SGHDT and YYEEEE. The CDR3 is 12 amino acids. CDR3 sequence: CAGSSDRDGYTF. The CDR3 nucleotides read TGTGCCGGCAGCTCGGACAGGGATGGCTACACCTTC.

V usage is TRBV2 and J usage is TRBJ1-1; the D gene is possibly TRBD1 (6 bases). The CDR3 covers 14 residues. V gave up 4 bases and J gave up 0 bases, with 9 bases separating them. CDR1 SNHLY and CDR2 FYNNEI come from the germline V gene. CDR3 in amino acids: CASSARTVNTEAFF. CDR3 bases: TGTGCCAGCAGTGCCAGGACAGTGAACACTGAAGCTTTCTTT. The full variable domain, its missing parts supplied by reference TRBV2 and TRBJ1-1, is EPEVTQTPSHQVTQMGQEVILRCVPISNHLYFYWYRQILGQKVEFLVSFYNNEISEKSEIFDDQFSVERPDGSNFTLKIRSTKLEDSAMYFCASSARTVNTEAFFGQGTRLTVV.

This clonotype was recorded at least ten times. The J gene is TRBJ2-7, the V gene TRBV15; 8 bases agree with TRBD1. Trimming cost V 1 base and J 2 bases; bases outside gene matches: 4. Per the germline V gene, CDR1 is LNHNV and CDR2 is YYDKDF (reference sequence). CDR3 length: 15 residues. The CDR3 is CATSRVRGQAYEQYF. The CDR3 region has the DNA TGTGCCACCAGCAGAGTTAGGGGACAGGCCTACGAGCAGTACTTC.

This clonotype turned up a few times. A read error may be the cause here, since a much bigger clone is one base away. The rearrangement links TRBV12-3 or TRBV12-4 to TRBJ2-1; 10 nucleotides line up with TRBD1. CDR3 size: 11 residues. The CDR3 here is CASRDRGERFF. CDR3 coding DNA: TGTGCCAGCCGGGACAGGGGTGAGCGGTTCTTC.

This clonotype occurred a few times. The chain has TRBV11-1 and TRBJ2-5, with D perhaps given as TRBD1 or TRBD2 (5 bases each). Trimming took 1 base from V and 4 from J, leaving 10 bases between them. Germline V CDR1 and CDR2: SGHAT, FQDESV (reference sequence). The CDR3 totals 14 residues. In DNA, the CDR3 is TGTGCCAGCAGCTTAGGGGGGAACCGAGAGACCCAGTACTTC. Amino acid sequence: CASSLGGNRETQYF.

The gene calls are TRBV20-1 and TRBJ1-5, with a tentative D call TRBD1 (5 bases). Germline loops: CDR1 DFQATT, CDR2 SNEGSKA (reference sequence). V dropped 3 bases and J dropped 5 bases, with 11 bases sitting between them. The CDR3 sequence is 13 residues long. The CDR3 protein is CSASLMGDQPQHF. Here the CDR3 DNA reads TGCAGTGCTAGTTTGATGGGGGATCAGCCCCAGCATTTT.

This clonotype appeared many times. The J gene is TRBJ2-3, the V gene TRBV29-1, with 12 bases fitting TRBD2. Germline V lookup: CDR1 SQVTM, CDR2 ANQGSEA. This CDR3 comprises 12 residues. The CDR3 here is CVTSGSTDTQYF. The DNA for the CDR3 is TGCGTGACTAGCGGGAGTACAGATACGCAGTATTTT.

CDR3 protein: CASSLKPPPGELFF. The CDR3 nucleotides are TGTGCCAGCAGCTTAAAGCCACCCCCCGGGGAGCTGTTTTTT. This rearrangement joins TRBV11-3 to TRBJ2-2, with D hard to call. V was pared by 2 bases and J by 6 bases, with 10 bases between. Germline V gene data show CDR1 as SGHNT and CDR2 as YENEEA. This CDR3 comprises 14 residues.

In its sample, this clonotype was seen many times. The chain recombines TRBV7-9 with TRBJ1-6, with 7 nucleotides matching TRBD1. CDR1 SEHNR and CDR2 FQNEAQ come from the germline V gene (reference sequence). There are 15 residues in the CDR3. V gave up 1 base and J gave up 3 bases; unmatched junction bases: 0. The CDR3 is CASSLDRGYNSPLHF. In DNA, the CDR3 is TGTGCCAGCAGCTTAGACAGGGGCTATAATTCACCCCTCCACTTT.

This sequence joins TRBV6-1 and TRBJ1-2; 7 bases align to TRBD1. The V gene's germline CDR1 is MNHNS and CDR2 SASEGT. The CDR3 spans 12 residues. With 11 bases clipped from V and 8 bases from J, the junction kept 11 bases outside the gene matches. Here the CDR3 reads CAVRDSSAGYTF. The CDR3 DNA reads TGTGCCGTGCGGGACAGCAGTGCGGGCTACACCTTC.

This chain connects TRBV29-1 to TRBJ2-5; the D is unclear. V lost 2 bases and J lost 5, with 6 bases in between. CDR1 is SQVTM, CDR2 ANQGSEA, per germline. The length of the CDR3 is 11 residues. The CDR3 is CSVESGETQYF. CDR3 bases: TGCAGCGTTGAAAGTGGCGAGACCCAGTACTTC.

This clonotype was counted many times. CDR3 nucleotide sequence: TGTGCCAGCAGCTTAGAATACTCCGGGACCCAGTACTTC. Translation gives CASSLEYSGTQYF. The gene calls are TRBV7-2 and TRBJ2-5; D call uncertain. V was trimmed by 1 base and J by 7 bases, leaving 10 bases between them. Per the germline V gene, CDR1 is SGHTA and CDR2 is FQGNSA. This CDR3 has 13 amino acids.

This clonotype has more than one count but fewer than ten. This chain joins TRBV20-1 and TRBJ2-7; 7 bases fit TRBD2. This CDR3 has 14 amino acids. Germline CDR1 and CDR2: DFQATT and SNEGSKA (reference sequence). V lost 3 bases and J lost 3; bases outside the gene matches: 8. The CDR3 DNA reads as TGCAGTGCTAGGAGGGGCGGGGGAGGCTACGAGCAGTACTTC. Translating it yields CSARRGGGGYEQYF.

The genes are TRBV7-2 and TRBJ1-3; D is unresolved. V was shortened by 1 base and J by 0 bases, with 10 bases between the two germline ends. The germline CDR1 and CDR2 sequences are SGHTA and FQGNSA. The CDR3 is made up of 16 amino acids. DNA of the CDR3: TGTGCCAGCAGCTTAGGGACCGCAGCCTCTGGAAACACCATATATTTT. Translated: CASSLGTAASGNTIYF.

This clonotype was seen at least ten times. This sequence joins TRBV6-1 and TRBJ1-1; no definite D call. V lost 8 bases and J lost 11, with 18 bases in between. Germline V gene lookup returns CDR1 MNHNS and CDR2 SASEGT. The CDR3 is made up of 12 amino acids. In DNA form, the CDR3 reads TGTGCCAGCCACACGGGAGGTGCCAGGGCTTTCTTT. Its translation: CASHTGGARAFF.

The chain's CDR3 is CAMSDGAPDTQYF. The CDR3 bases are TGTGCCATGAGCGATGGGGCCCCAGATACGCAGTATTTT. The chain is built from TRBV10-3 and TRBJ2-3, with a weak D call TRBD1 (5 bases). The CDR3 has 13 amino acids. The germline CDR1 and CDR2 sequences are ENHRY and SYGVKD. The ends were cut back, 9 bases at V and 4 bases at J, with 14 bases in the middle.

This clonotype has more than one count but fewer than ten. This CDR3 reads CARTDSQETQYF. CDR3 bases: TGCGCCAGGACGGACAGCCAAGAGACCCAGTACTTC. V usage is TRBV10-1 and J usage is TRBJ2-5; TRBD1 is a possible D gene (6 bases). CDR1 WNHNN and CDR2 SYGVQD come from the germline V gene (reference sequence). The length of the CDR3 is 12 residues. V shed 9 bases and J shed 1 base, with 9 bases lying between them.

This clonotype was observed many times. The chain couples TRBV7-2 to TRBJ2-2; tentative D call: TRBD1 (6 bases). Germline CDR1 is SGHTA and CDR2 is FQGNSA. This CDR3 is 15 amino acids long. Trimming removed 5 bases at V and 5 bases at J, with 15 bases between. CDR3 in DNA: TGTGCCAGCAGCACCCACAGGGTCCCAACCGGGGAGCTGTTTTTT. As protein: CASSTHRVPTGELFF.

This chain uses TRBV7-3 with TRBJ2-2, with 11 bases matching TRBD1. Losses at the gene ends were 2 bases for V and 6 bases for J; bases not matched to a gene: 5. This CDR3 region has 16 residues. Germline CDR1 and CDR2: SGHTA and FQGTGA. CDR3 region: CASSLRTGGVSGELFF. CDR3 in DNA: TGTGCCAGCAGCTTACGGACAGGGGGCGTTTCCGGGGAGCTGTTTTTT. The complete variable domain, with remaining parts taken from reference TRBV7-3 and TRBJ2-2, reads GAGVSQTPSNKVTEKGKYVELRCDPISGHTALYWYRQSLGQGPEFLIYFQGTGAADDSGLPNDRFFAVRPEGSVSTLKIQRTERGDSAVYLCASSLRTGGVSGELFFGEGSRLTVL.